The 5 T cell receptor beta chains below all came from one sample that was sequenced in a study of technical replicates of blood from a few donors. Some clones are missing from TCRdb's copy, which holds only in-frame ones; the method was immunoSEQ multiplex PCR. The data show about 81,000 clones, just over 95% seen once. The sample comprised T cells isolated from PBMCs. All receptors come from a human donor in good health.

The chain recombines TRBV18 with TRBJ2-3, with D possibly matching TRBD2 (6 bases). CDR3 length: 15 residues. Germline CDR1 KGHSH, CDR2 LQKENI. Trimming took 6 bases from V and 2 from J, leaving 15 bases between them. CDR3 sequence: CASSPQGGTTDTQYF. CDR3 coding DNA: TGTGCCAGCTCCCCTCAAGGAGGGACCACAGATACGCAGTATTTT.

The V gene is TRBV5-1, the J gene TRBJ2-7, with TRBD1 matching 8 bases. The ends lost 2 bases at V and 1 base at J; junction bases unmatched: 14. This CDR3 region has 18 residues. The V gene's germline CDR1 is SGHRS and CDR2 YFSETQ. CDR3 protein: CASSFRPDRDAASYEQYF. The DNA of the CDR3 is TGCGCCAGCAGCTTTCGACCGGACAGGGACGCTGCATCCTACGAGCAGTACTTC.

The chain employs TRBV10-2 and TRBJ2-5; a possible D gene is TRBD2 (6 bases). Germline V gene lookup returns CDR1 WSHSY and CDR2 SAAADI. The CDR3 spans 12 residues. V lost 3 bases, J lost 4 bases, and 6 bases lay in between. For the CDR3, the DNA is TGCGCCAGCAGTGACGGGGGAGAGACCCAGTACTTC. It is translated as CASSDGGETQYF.

The chain joins TRBV19 to TRBJ1-2; 9 bases align to TRBD1. The CDR3 runs to 15 residues. The germline CDR1 and CDR2 sequences are LNHDA and SQIVND (reference sequence). The trim removed 5 bases at V and 1 base at J, leaving 5 bases unmatched. The CDR3 DNA is TGTGCCAGTAGTCCCGGGACAGGGCTTAACTATGGCTACACCTTC. This encodes CASSPGTGLNYGYTF.

The chain is built from TRBV6-1 and TRBJ1-1; maybe TRBD1 (5 bases). The V and J ends lost 1 base and 10 bases respectively, with 10 bases between them. There are 12 residues in the CDR3. CDR1 is MNHNS, CDR2 SASEGT, per germline. The CDR3 here is CASSEVAGLAFF. For the CDR3, the DNA is TGTGCCAGCAGTGAAGTTGCAGGGCTAGCTTTCTTT.